Presented here are 32 T cell receptor beta chains from one specimen sequenced in a study of blood T cell repertoires in COVID-19. Assay: immunoSEQ multiplex PCR; the TCRdb copy retains only in-frame clones and omits some. The table has 80,000 to 130,000 clones, roughly 90% seen once; the top ten hold 0.85% to 1%. Sequencing was done on a sample of peripheral blood. The receptors originated from a man aged 55 to 70 with acute or convalescent COVID-19.

The CDR3 sequence is CAWTDSYYEQYF. CDR3 nucleotides: TGTGCCTGGACGGACAGTTACTACGAGCAGTACTTC. This rearrangement joins TRBV30 to TRBJ2-7; D may be TRBD1 (6 bases). Germline V gene sequence: CDR1 GTSNPN, CDR2 SVGIG (reference sequence). CDR3 size: 12 residues. V was shortened by 4 bases and J by 3 bases, with 10 bases between the two germline ends.

J is TRBJ1-1 and V is TRBV7-3, with 7 bases lining up with TRBD1. The CDR3 totals 14 residues. V shed 5 bases, J shed 6 bases, and the junction held 9 bases outside the gene matches. Germline V lookup: CDR1 SGHTA, CDR2 FQGTGA. In DNA, the CDR3 is TGTGCCAGCAGCCTCCAGGGGGGTAGCGCTGAAGCTTTCTTT. This sequence encodes CASSLQGGSAEAFF. The full variable domain, with the rest looked up from reference TRBV7-3 and TRBJ1-1, is GAGVSQTPSNKVTEKGKYVELRCDPISGHTALYWYRQSLGQGPEFLIYFQGTGAADDSGLPNDRFFAVRPEGSVSTLKIQRTERGDSAVYLCASSLQGGSAEAFFGQGTRLTVV.

The gene calls are TRBV20-1 and TRBJ2-5, with D uncertain. The CDR3 covers 11 residues. V gave up 2 bases and J gave up 1 base, with 2 bases separating them. Looked up from germline, CDR1 is DFQATT and CDR2 is SNEGSKA (reference sequence). CDR3 nucleotide sequence: TGCAGTGCTAGACTCCAAGAGACCCAGTACTTC. This codes for CSARLQETQYF.

This chain joins TRBV6-5 and TRBJ1-2, with 8 bases matching TRBD1. The trim removed 6 bases at V and 3 bases at J, leaving 6 bases unmatched. This CDR3 is built from 14 residues. Germline values: CDR1 MNHEY, CDR2 SVGAGI. In nucleotides, the CDR3 is TGTGCCAGCAGGGGTCTACAGGGGGACTATGGCTACACCTTC. This codes for CASRGLQGDYGYTF.

This clone has only one observation. The chain links TRBV2 to TRBJ2-2, with TRBD1 as a possible D gene (6 bases). The CDR3 has 14 amino acids. Germline CDR1 is SNHLY and CDR2 is FYNNEI. V lost 7 bases and J 0 bases, leaving 9 bases between the germline ends. DNA for the CDR3: TGTGCCAGCAAGGCAGGGGCGAACACCGGGGAGCTGTTTTTT. The encoded protein is CASKAGANTGELFF.

This clone was seen a single time. The rearrangement joins TRBV27 to TRBJ1-1, with D unresolved. CDR3 length: 15 residues. V was pared by 0 bases and J by 0 bases, with 8 bases between. The germline V gene has CDR1 MNHEY and CDR2 SMNVEV (reference sequence). DNA for the CDR3: TGTGCCAGCAGTTTATCTCCTACAGTGAACACTGAAGCTTTCTTT. Translation: CASSLSPTVNTEAFF.

The chain combines TRBV28 with TRBJ1-2, with no clear D. Germline CDR1 reads MDHEN; CDR2 reads SYDVKM. The CDR3 spans 14 residues. V was cut by 8 bases and J by 5 bases, with 18 bases left in between. The CDR3 reads CASGRGTPLYGYTF. The CDR3 region has the DNA TGTGCCAGCGGTCGGGGTACCCCCCTGTATGGCTACACCTTC.

The chain carries TRBV7-6 and TRBJ1-4, with D possibly TRBD1 on 5 matching bases. Looked up from germline, CDR1 is SGHVS and CDR2 is FNYEAQ. Trimming removed 5 bases from V and 3 bases from J, with 13 bases in between. The CDR3 is 15 amino acids. The CDR3 loop is CASSPGGLPNEKLFF. The CDR3 DNA reads as TGTGCCAGCAGCCCCGGGGGACTCCCTAATGAAAAACTGTTTTTT. Using reference TRBV7-6 and TRBJ1-4 for the parts outside the CDR3, the full variable domain is GAGVSQSPRYKVTKRGQDVALRCDPISGHVSLYWYRQALGQGPEFLTYFNYEAQQDKSGLPNDRFSAERPEGSISTLTIQRTEQRDSAMYRCASSPGGLPNEKLFFGSGTQLSVL.

The rearrangement joins TRBV18 to TRBJ1-5, with 8 positions matching TRBD1. V lost 5 bases to trimming and J lost 2 bases; unmatched junction nucleotides: 5. The CDR3 length is 15 residues. Looked up from germline, CDR1 is KGHSH and CDR2 is LQKENI. CDR3 sequence: CASSFGQGGNQPQHF. The CDR3 region has the DNA TGTGCCAGCTCATTTGGACAGGGTGGCAATCAGCCCCAGCATTTT. Full variable domain (rest looked up from reference TRBV18 and TRBJ1-5): NAGVMQNPRHLVRRRGQEARLRCSPMKGHSHVYWYRQLPEEGLKFMVYLQKENIIDESGMPKERFSAEFPKEGPSILRIQQVVRGDSAAYFCASSFGQGGNQPQHFGDGTRLSIL.

The chain recombines TRBV11-3 with TRBJ2-1, with TRBD2 matching 10 bases. Germline V gene data show CDR1 as SGHNT and CDR2 as YENEEA. The CDR3 is made up of 14 amino acids. V lost 8 bases and J lost 7; bases outside the gene matches: 8. CDR3 sequence: CASSATSGTNEQFF. In nucleotides, the CDR3 is TGTGCCAGCTCGGCTACTAGCGGGACGAATGAGCAGTTCTTC.

The chain is built from TRBV2 and TRBJ2-6; D is uncertain. Germline-derived CDR1 and CDR2 are SNHLY and FYNNEI. The CDR3 loop spans 14 amino acids. Trimming pared 3 bases from V and 4 bases from J, leaving 7 bases between. The CDR3 coding sequence is TGTGCCAGCAGTGACCGGGTAGGGGCCAACGTCCTGACTTTC. Its translation: CASSDRVGANVLTF.

The chain joins TRBV10-3 to TRBJ1-2; D gene uncertain. Germline CDR1 is ENHRY and CDR2 is SYGVKD. There are 19 residues in the CDR3. The germline V and J ends were trimmed by 1 base and 6 bases, with 27 bases remaining between them. The CDR3 region has the DNA TGTGCCATCAGTGAGTACGATAGTTTCTGGCGGAAGGGAGGAAATGGCTACACCTTC. Its protein product is CAISEYDSFWRKGGNGYTF.

V is TRBV21-1 and J is TRBJ2-7; the table assigns TRBD1, which was not confirmed against the DNA. TRBV21-1 is a pseudogene segment. CDR3 size: 13 residues. DNA for the CDR3: TGTGCCAGCAGAAAGACAGGGCCCCACGAGCAGTACTTC. It encodes CASRKTGPHEQYF.

The chain is built from TRBV6-5 and TRBJ1-2, with D perhaps TRBD1 (6 bases). V lost 4 bases and J lost 4, with 16 bases in between. Germline CDR1 MNHEY, CDR2 SVGAGI. The CDR3 has 15 residues. For the CDR3, the DNA is TGTGCCAGCAGTTCTAGTCCGGGACAAACCTATGGCTACACCTTC. It codes for CASSSSPGQTYGYTF.

V usage is TRBV24-1 and J usage is TRBJ2-5; a possible D gene is TRBD1 (5 bases). Trimming stripped 4 bases from V and 1 base from J, with 15 bases between. From germline, CDR1 is KGHDR and CDR2 SFDVKD. The CDR3 is 16 amino acids. The CDR3: CATSDLKPGFQETQYF. In DNA, the CDR3 is TGTGCCACCAGTGACTTGAAGCCAGGGTTCCAAGAGACCCAGTACTTC.

The chain employs TRBV9 and TRBJ1-4; the D gene is possibly TRBD1 (5 bases). In germline, CDR1 is SGDLS, CDR2 YYNGEE. This CDR3 comprises 17 residues. Trimming took off 0 bases at V and 7 bases at J, with 19 bases between the two ends. In nucleotides, the CDR3 is TGTGCCAGCAGCGTAGGTCCCCTCATAAGGGGTGCTGAAAAACTGTTTTTT. Protein product: CASSVGPLIRGAEKLFF.

The chain is built from TRBV11-2 and TRBJ2-3, with 10 bases that match TRBD2. Trimming at V came to 6 bases and at J to 6 bases, leaving 3 bases not matched to a gene. The CDR3 contains 13 residues. CDR1 and CDR2 (germline): SGHAT, FQNNGV. The CDR3 coding sequence is TGTGCCAGCAGGGATAGCGGGAGGGATACGCAGTATTTT. Its translation is CASRDSGRDTQYF.

The chain joins TRBV19 to TRBJ1-5, with TRBD1 matching over 8 bases. Germline trimming cut 4 bases from V and 3 bases from J; bases unmatched to any gene: 8. This CDR3 region has 16 residues. Germline assignment: CDR1 LNHDA and CDR2 SQIVND (reference sequence). CDR3 sequence reads: CASSKQDRDDNQPQHF. In DNA form, the CDR3 reads TGTGCCAGTAGTAAACAGGACAGGGATGACAATCAGCCCCAGCATTTT.

The V call is TRBV27, the J call TRBJ1-2, with TRBD1 matching over 11 bases. This CDR3 has 15 residues. From germline, CDR1 is MNHEY and CDR2 SMNVEV (reference sequence). The V segment lost 6 bases and the J segment 3 bases; nucleotides outside the gene matches: 6. CDR3 nucleotide sequence: TGTGCCAGCAGCTCCGGACAGGGGGCGGACTATGGCTACACCTTC. It yields the protein CASSSGQGADYGYTF.

The CDR3 DNA reads TGTGCCAGCTCAGGGGCACAGGGGGCTGACGAGCAGTACGTC. Its translation is CASSGAQGADEQYV. J is TRBJ2-7 and V is TRBV18; TRBD1 matches at 9 bases. V trimming: 5 bases; J trimming: 5 bases; junction bases outside the gene matches: 7. The CDR3 totals 14 residues. Germline CDR1 KGHSH, CDR2 LQKENI.

This clone came up once. This chain uses TRBV7-3 with TRBJ2-6, with D maybe TRBD1 (5 bases). Trimming removed 0 bases from V and 0 bases from J, with 12 bases in between. Germline assignment: CDR1 SGHTA and CDR2 FQGTGA. The CDR3 has 18 amino acids. CDR3 residues: CASSLTGHSSSGANVLTF. CDR3 coding DNA: TGTGCCAGCAGCTTAACCGGACATTCTAGCTCTGGGGCCAACGTCCTGACTTTC.

The chain employs TRBV19 and TRBJ2-2; 8 positions agree with TRBD2. From germline, CDR1 is LNHDA and CDR2 SQIVND (reference sequence). Losses at the gene ends were 6 bases for V and 1 base for J; bases not matched to a gene: 10. CDR3 size: 17 residues. CDR3 sequence reads: CASSHRALAVNTGELFF. The CDR3 nucleotides read TGTGCCAGTAGCCATAGGGCACTAGCGGTGAACACCGGGGAGCTGTTTTTT.

This clone was seen only once. The CDR3 nucleotides read TGTGCCAGCACCCCCATAGCGGGGAATTCGTACGAGCAGTACTTC. It is translated as CASTPIAGNSYEQYF. The chain has TRBV27 and TRBJ2-7; 8 bases fit TRBD2. CDR1 is MNHEY and CDR2 is SMNVEV in the germline V gene (reference sequence). With V trimmed by 7 bases and J by 4 bases, 12 bases remained unmatched. CDR3 length: 15 amino acids.

V and J are TRBV15 and TRBJ1-6; the D gene is possibly TRBD1 (5 bases). Germline CDR1 LNHNV, CDR2 YYDKDF (reference sequence). The CDR3 consists of 15 residues. Deletions cut 0 bases from V and 8 bases from J, with 11 bases between. The CDR3 DNA reads TGTGCCACCAGCAGAGATCGGCAGGGCGATTCACCCCTCCACTTT. The encoded protein is CATSRDRQGDSPLHF.

As to this clone: Other DNA sequences in the same sample also yield this CDR3. This chain links TRBV15 with TRBJ2-3; no clear D. The V gene lost 0 bases and the J gene lost 0 bases, with 7 bases spanning the gap. Germline V gene lookup returns CDR1 LNHNV and CDR2 YYDKDF (reference sequence). The CDR3 runs 15 residues. CDR3 sequence: CATSREGRSTDTQYF. For the CDR3, the DNA is TGTGCCACCAGCAGAGAGGGCAGGAGCACAGATACGCAGTATTTT. Variable domain in full (rest from reference TRBV15 and TRBJ2-3): DAMVIQNPRYQVTQFGKPVTLSCSQTLNHNVMYWYQQKSSQAPKLLFHYYDKDFNNEADTPDNFQSRRPNTSFCFLDIRSPGLGDTAMYLCATSREGRSTDTQYFGPGTRLTVL.

The genes are TRBV28 and TRBJ1-4, with 8 bases matching TRBD1. CDR1 and CDR2 (germline): MDHEN, SYDVKM. This CDR3 spans 14 amino acids. V lost 6 bases, J lost 10 bases, and 10 bases stayed unmatched. CDR3: CASRVTGASGKLFF. The CDR3 coding sequence is TGTGCCAGCAGAGTGACAGGGGCGTCAGGAAAACTGTTTTTT.

The V and J genes are TRBV9 and TRBJ1-2; D unresolved. The germline V and J ends were trimmed by 0 bases and 0 bases, with 9 bases remaining between them. Germline CDR1 and CDR2: SGDLS and YYNGEE. The CDR3 contains 15 residues. The CDR3: CASSVVTGANYGYTF. As DNA, the CDR3 is TGTGCCAGCAGCGTAGTTACCGGGGCTAACTATGGCTACACCTTC.

The J gene is TRBJ1-2, the V gene TRBV5-1, with 8 nucleotides matching TRBD1. The trim removed 4 bases at V and 4 bases at J, leaving 6 bases unmatched. Germline CDR1 is SGHRS and CDR2 is YFSETQ. The CDR3 length is 14 residues. CDR3 residues: CASSPQGVVYGYTF. DNA of the CDR3: TGCGCCAGCAGCCCACAGGGGGTAGTCTATGGCTACACCTTC.

The J gene is TRBJ2-1, the V gene TRBV18; TRBD2 might be the D (6 bases). Germline V gene data show CDR1 as KGHSH and CDR2 as LQKENI. The CDR3 extends over 15 amino acids. V was trimmed by 3 bases and J by 2 bases, leaving 11 bases between them. The CDR3 here is CASSPSGDTYNEQFF. CDR3 bases: TGTGCCAGCTCACCTAGCGGAGACACCTACAATGAGCAGTTCTTC.

This clone was counted once. V usage is TRBV19 and J usage is TRBJ1-3; D is perhaps TRBD1 (5 bases). The germline CDR1 and CDR2 sequences are LNHDA and SQIVND (reference sequence). The CDR3 spans 15 residues. Deletions cut 3 bases from V and 4 bases from J, with 13 bases between. CDR3 coding DNA: TGTGCCAGTAGTATCCCTGGGACTTTCGGAAACACCATATATTTT. This codes for CASSIPGTFGNTIYF.

Concerning this clone: At one of its ends the junction is not consistent with the germline gene, which may arise from a read error. J is TRBJ1-2 and V is TRBV11-3; D unclear. The CDR3 extends over 16 amino acids. Germline loops: CDR1 SGHNT, CDR2 YENEEA. The CDR3 bases are TGTGCCAGCAGCTTAGAAGGTCGGAGCGGCATCTATGGCTACATCTTC. It translates to CASSLEGRSGIYGYIF.

The V call is TRBV9, the J call TRBJ1-1; maybe TRBD1 (5 bases). This CDR3 is built from 14 residues. CDR1 is SGDLS and CDR2 is YYNGEE in the germline V gene. V lost 8 bases, J lost 1 base, and 15 bases lay in between. CDR3 sequence (DNA): TGTGCCAGTGGTGGGGCGTCCCCGAACACTGAAGCTTTCTTT. It encodes CASGGASPNTEAFF.